Listed below are T cell receptor beta chains from one sample, sequenced in a study of vaccination effects on CD4 cells after COVID-19. The antigens these receptors bind are not known. Assay used: immunoSEQ multiplex PCR; TCRdb lists only in-frame clones, some missing. The repertoire includes more than 60,000 clones, approximately 78% of them detected once, and less than 25% sits in the top ten. This sample comprised CD4+ T cells from PBMCs cultured without peptide, obtained before COVID-19 vaccination. The receptors were gathered from a human donor who had a prior SARS-CoV-2 infection. The CDR3 runs from the conserved cysteine through the conserved F or W. The D gene is left open where the match is weak. The size entry is marked missing in some rows and otherwise reads once, few, many or a size class.

D gene: .
V gene: TRBV7-2
J gene: TRBJ2-3
clone size: .
CDR3 DNA: TGTGCCAGCAGCACCCGCGGACTACCCGAGACAGATACGCAGTATTTT
CDR3 protein: CASSTRGLPETDTQYF

D gene: .
V gene: TRBV7-3
J gene: TRBJ1-3
clone size: .
CDR3 DNA: TGTGCCAGCAGCATGGGATGGGGAAACACCATATATTTT
CDR3 protein: CASSMGWGNTIYF

D gene: .
V gene: TRBV5-1
J gene: TRBJ1-1
clone size: .
CDR3 DNA: TGCGCCAGCAGTGACGGATTGAACACTGAAGCTTTCTTT
CDR3 protein: CASSDGLNTEAFF

D gene: .
V gene: TRBV29-1
J gene: TRBJ1-2
clone size: few
CDR3 DNA: TGCAGCGTAGGGTGGTACTATGGCTACACCTTC
CDR3 protein: CSVGWYYGYTF

D gene: TRBD1
V gene: TRBV6-6
J gene: TRBJ1-1
clone size: .
CDR3 DNA: TGTGCCAGCAGTTACCCTACCGGACAGGGTGAAGCTTTCTTT
CDR3 protein: CASSYPTGQGEAFF

D gene: .
V gene: TRBV19
J gene: TRBJ1-1
clone size: .
CDR3 DNA: TGTGCCAGTAGTGTTGAGGGTGATACTGAAGCTTTCTTT
CDR3 protein: CASSVEGDTEAFF

D gene: TRBD1
V gene: TRBV4-1
J gene: TRBJ1-1
clone size: once
CDR3 DNA: TGCGCCAGCAGCCGCCATGGACAGGGGGACACTGAAGCTTTCTTT
CDR3 protein: CASSRHGQGDTEAFF

D gene: .
V gene: TRBV2
J gene: TRBJ2-3
clone size: .
CDR3 DNA: TGTGCCAGCAGGCTGTACACAGATACGCAGTATTTT
CDR3 protein: CASRLYTDTQYF

D gene: TRBD1
V gene: TRBV18
J gene: TRBJ1-2
clone size: few
CDR3 DNA: TGTGCCAGCTCACTACAGGACAGGGTAGAAGGCTACACCTTC
CDR3 protein: CASSLQDRVEGYTF

D gene: .
V gene: TRBV7-8
J gene: TRBJ1-3
clone size: .
CDR3 DNA: TGTGCCACCATCCATCCGGGACCTGACTCTGGAAACACCATATATTTT
CDR3 protein: CATIHPGPDSGNTIYF

D gene: .
V gene: TRBV5-1
J gene: TRBJ2-5
clone size: .
CDR3 DNA: TGCGCCAGCAGCTTGATGCGTGGGGGCCTCGTGGGGGAGACCCAGTACTTC
CDR3 protein: CASSLMRGGLVGETQYF

D gene: .
V gene: TRBV9
J gene: TRBJ1-1
clone size: .
CDR3 DNA: TGTGCCAGCAGCGACAGACGGGACTCTGAAGCTTTCTTT
CDR3 protein: CASSDRRDSEAFF

D gene: .
V gene: TRBV6-5
J gene: TRBJ1-4
clone size: few
CDR3 DNA: TGTGCCAGCAGTTACTCAGGAGAAAAACTGTTTTTT
CDR3 protein: CASSYSGEKLFF

D gene: .
V gene: TRBV2
J gene: TRBJ1-5
clone size: .
CDR3 DNA: TGTGCCAGCAGTGAAGGCAGGGCTAGCAATCAGCCCCAGCATTTT
CDR3 protein: CASSEGRASNQPQHF

D gene: TRBD2
V gene: TRBV5-1
J gene: TRBJ2-3
clone size: .
CDR3 DNA: TGCGCCAGCAAGACTAGCCTCTTCACAGATACGCAGTATTTT
CDR3 protein: CASKTSLFTDTQYF

D gene: .
V gene: TRBV7-3
J gene: TRBJ2-2
clone size: .
CDR3 DNA: TGTGCCAGCAGCTTCAGGGGAGGAACGGCCGGGGAGCTGTTTTTT
CDR3 protein: CASSFRGGTAGELFF

D gene: TRBD1
V gene: TRBV5-4
J gene: TRBJ1-1
clone size: .
CDR3 DNA: TGTGCCAGCAGCTACGTAAACAGGGGGAACACTGAAGCTTTCTTT
CDR3 protein: CASSYVNRGNTEAFF

D gene: TRBD1
V gene: TRBV6-5
J gene: TRBJ1-2
clone size: .
CDR3 DNA: TGTGCCAGCAGCTGGGACAGGGGGCTGTATGGCTACACCTTC
CDR3 protein: CASSWDRGLYGYTF

D gene: TRBD1
V gene: TRBV5-1
J gene: TRBJ1-2
clone size: few
CDR3 DNA: TGCGCCAGCACCCCCGGGACAGCTTATGGCTACACCTTC
CDR3 protein: CASTPGTAYGYTF

D gene: TRBD1
V gene: TRBV3-1/TRBV3-2
J gene: TRBJ1-6
clone size: .
CDR3 DNA: TGTGCCAGCAGCCGGACAGGGGAATCACCCCTCCACTTT
CDR3 protein: CASSRTGESPLHF

D gene: .
V gene: TRBV12-3/TRBV12-4
J gene: TRBJ1-2
clone size: .
CDR3 DNA: TGTGCCAGCAGTTTATATGGCTCCTATGGCTACACCTTC
CDR3 protein: CASSLYGSYGYTF

D gene: .
V gene: TRBV7-3
J gene: TRBJ2-5
clone size: .
CDR3 DNA: TGTGCCAGCAGCGAGGGAAATGAGGAGACCCAGTACTTC
CDR3 protein: CASSEGNEETQYF

D gene: .
V gene: TRBV5-8
J gene: TRBJ2-1
clone size: once
CDR3 DNA: TGTGCCAGCAGCCCAGGGCCCAACAATGAGCAGTTCTTC
CDR3 protein: CASSPGPNNEQFF

D gene: TRBD2
V gene: TRBV5-1
J gene: TRBJ2-1
clone size: once
CDR3 DNA: TGCGCCAGCAGCAGCGGGGGCCCGAGCTCCTACAATGAGCAGTTCTTC
CDR3 protein: CASSSGGPSSYNEQFF

D gene: .
V gene: TRBV9
J gene: TRBJ2-5
clone size: .
CDR3 DNA: TGTGCCAGCAGCGTATCTGAAGAGGGAGAGACCCAGTACTTC
CDR3 protein: CASSVSEEGETQYF

D gene: .
V gene: TRBV2
J gene: TRBJ2-6
clone size: .
CDR3 DNA: TGTGCCAGCAGTGGAAACCTAGATACCTCTGGGGCCAACGTCCTGACTTTC
CDR3 protein: CASSGNLDTSGANVLTF

D gene: TRBD2
V gene: TRBV7-9
J gene: TRBJ2-5
clone size: .
CDR3 DNA: TGTGCCAGCAGCTCAGTAGGTCTAGCGGGAAGAGAGACCCAGTACTTC
CDR3 protein: CASSSVGLAGRETQYF

D gene: TRBD1
V gene: TRBV6-5
J gene: TRBJ2-7
clone size: few
CDR3 DNA: TGTGCCAGCGGCCGGGACAGGGAAACCTACGAGCAGTACTTC
CDR3 protein: CASGRDRETYEQYF

D gene: .
V gene: TRBV6-6
J gene: TRBJ2-7
clone size: .
CDR3 DNA: TGTGCCAGCAGTTACCCATCCTACGAGCAGTACTTC
CDR3 protein: CASSYPSYEQYF

D gene: .
V gene: TRBV6-5
J gene: TRBJ2-1
clone size: .
CDR3 DNA: TGTGCCAGCAGTTACTCCGGGGGCTCCTACAATGAGCAGTTCTTC
CDR3 protein: CASSYSGGSYNEQFF

D gene: .
V gene: TRBV2
J gene: TRBJ1-1
clone size: .
CDR3 DNA: TGTGCCAGCATTAGGTCGAGGGTAGGGACGAACACTGAAGCTTTCTTT
CDR3 protein: CASIRSRVGTNTEAFF

D gene: .
V gene: TRBV7-8
J gene: TRBJ2-3
clone size: .
CDR3 DNA: TGTGCCAGCAGCTTAGATCTCGCAGATACGCAGTATTTT
CDR3 protein: CASSLDLADTQYF

D gene: TRBD1
V gene: TRBV18
J gene: TRBJ2-7
clone size: .
CDR3 DNA: TGTGCCAGCAGCGGGACAGGGTCCTACGAGCAGTACTTC
CDR3 protein: CASSGTGSYEQYF

D gene: .
V gene: TRBV5-1
J gene: TRBJ2-1
clone size: .
CDR3 DNA: TGCGCCAGCAGCAGCTACAGAGGCAAATCCTACAATGAGCAGTTCTTC
CDR3 protein: CASSSYRGKSYNEQFF

D gene: .
V gene: TRBV11-2
J gene: TRBJ2-1
clone size: .
CDR3 DNA: TGTGCCAGCAGCTCCCGACTACAGGTTCTTCGGAATGAGCAGTTCTTC
CDR3 protein: CASSSRLQVLRNEQFF

D gene: TRBD1
V gene: TRBV19
J gene: TRBJ1-5
clone size: .
CDR3 DNA: TGTGCCAGTAGTCCGACAGGGGGCGGTCAGCCCCAGCATTTT
CDR3 protein: CASSPTGGGQPQHF

D gene: .
V gene: TRBV15
J gene: TRBJ2-6
clone size: .
CDR3 DNA: TGTGCCACCAGCAGAGATGCCGGGACCTCTGGGGCCAACGTCCTGACTTTC
CDR3 protein: CATSRDAGTSGANVLTF

D gene: .
V gene: TRBV7-9
J gene: TRBJ2-7
clone size: .
CDR3 DNA: TGTGCCAGCAGCTCTGTCTACGAGCAGTACTTC
CDR3 protein: CASSSVYEQYF

D gene: .
V gene: TRBV19
J gene: TRBJ1-1
clone size: few
CDR3 DNA: TGTGCCAGTAGTAACCGACTTCTATCTGAAGCTTTCTTT
CDR3 protein: CASSNRLLSEAFF

D gene: .
V gene: TRBV7-2
J gene: TRBJ2-5
clone size: .
CDR3 DNA: TGTGCCAGCAGCTTAGCCCGGGGGCAAGAGACCCAGTACTTC
CDR3 protein: CASSLARGQETQYF

D gene: TRBD1
V gene: TRBV10-3
J gene: TRBJ2-7
clone size: .
CDR3 DNA: TGTGCCATCAGTGATTCAGGGGGCTTATACGAGCAGTACTTC
CDR3 protein: CAISDSGGLYEQYF

D gene: .
V gene: TRBV4-3
J gene: TRBJ2-1
clone size: .
CDR3 DNA: TGCGCCAGCAGCCAAGATTACAGGTTAACCTCCTACAATGAGCAGTTCTTC
CDR3 protein: CASSQDYRLTSYNEQFF

D gene: .
V gene: TRBV5-1
J gene: TRBJ2-3
clone size: .
CDR3 DNA: TGCGCCAGCAGCAGGGAGTCTGATACGCAGTATTTT
CDR3 protein: CASSRESDTQYF